A single T cell receptor (beta chain) is shown here with its context. What it recognizes is unknown. Blood replicates held 0.5 ug DNA, tumor or normal breast approximately 1.5 ug, two each. Libraries were prepared by immunoSEQ multiplex PCR; TCRdb keeps only in-frame clonotypes and omits some of them. Here the sample spans approximately 33,000 clones, 70% to 75% being singletons. The sample originates from a study of early stage breast cancer tumors. Findings and caveats of the study: Tumor and normal breast were distinguished via blood comparison in most of the 16 patients. Commonly generated sequences made up most enriched TCRB sequences shared between patients.

The TCR sequence derives from a person in their forties with breast cancer. Sequencing input: blood.

CDR3 in amino acids: CATRQRRSYEQYF. In DNA form, the CDR3 reads TGTGCCACCAGACAAAGAAGGTCGTACGAGCAGTACTTC. The chain carries TRBV6-5 and TRBJ2-7; D gene uncertain. CDR3 length: 13 amino acids. The germline V and J ends were trimmed by 10 bases and 4 bases, with 17 bases remaining between them. The germline V gene has CDR1 MNHEY and CDR2 SVGAGI.